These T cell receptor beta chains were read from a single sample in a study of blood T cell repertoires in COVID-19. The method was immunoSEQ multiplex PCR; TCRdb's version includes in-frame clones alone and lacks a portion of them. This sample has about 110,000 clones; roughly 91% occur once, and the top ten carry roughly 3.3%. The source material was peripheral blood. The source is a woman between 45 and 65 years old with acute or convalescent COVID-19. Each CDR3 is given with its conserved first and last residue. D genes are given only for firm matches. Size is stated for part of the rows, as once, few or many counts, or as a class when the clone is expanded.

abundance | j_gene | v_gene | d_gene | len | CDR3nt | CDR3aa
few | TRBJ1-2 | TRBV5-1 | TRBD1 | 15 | TGCGCCAGCAGCACTGGGACAGGGGGCAACTATGGCTACACCTTC | CASSTGTGGNYGYTF
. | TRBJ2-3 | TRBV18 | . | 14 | TGTGCCAGCTCACCAGCTACTGGCACAGATACGCAGTATTTT | CASSPATGTDTQYF
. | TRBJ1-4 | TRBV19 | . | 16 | TGTGCCAGTAGTATCTTTTTAAGCGCAACTAATGAAAAACTGTTTTTT | CASSIFLSATNEKLFF
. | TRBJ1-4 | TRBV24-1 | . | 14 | TGTGCCACCAGTGAAACAGGTTCTAATGAAAAACTGTTTTTT | CATSETGSNEKLFF
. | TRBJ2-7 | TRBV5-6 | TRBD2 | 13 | TGTGCCAGCAGCTTCGGGACTAGCTACGAGCAGTACTTC | CASSFGTSYEQYF
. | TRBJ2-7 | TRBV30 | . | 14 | TGTGCCTGGGCATCGGCTCAGGGCTTCTACGAGCAGTACTTC | CAWASAQGFYEQYF
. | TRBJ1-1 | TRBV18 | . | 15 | TGTGCCAGCTCGCAGGGTCCGGGTATGAACACTGAAGCTTTCTTT | CASSQGPGMNTEAFF
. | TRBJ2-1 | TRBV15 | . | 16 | TGTGCCACCAGCAGAGGCCCCCGCCCCCCAGACAATGAGCAGTTCTTC | CATSRGPRPPDNEQFF
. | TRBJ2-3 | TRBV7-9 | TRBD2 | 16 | TGTGCCAGCAGACTAGCGGGAGGCTCACGCACAGATACGCAGTATTTT | CASRLAGGSRTDTQYF
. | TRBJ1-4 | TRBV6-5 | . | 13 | TGTGCCAGCAGTTACTCGCAGGGAGAAAAACTGTTTTTT | CASSYSQGEKLFF
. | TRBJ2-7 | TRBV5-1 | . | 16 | TGCGCCAGCAGCTTGTTCCAGTCTAGCGGGACAGGCGAGCAGTACTTC | CASSLFQSSGTGEQYF
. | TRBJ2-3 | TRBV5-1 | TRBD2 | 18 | TGCGCCAGCAGCGGTTTAAGTATAGCGGGAGGGCCCTCAGATACGCAGTATTTT | CASSGLSIAGGPSDTQYF
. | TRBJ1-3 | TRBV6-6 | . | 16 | TGTGCCAGCAGCCCTTCAATTGGGGGCGCAGGAAACACCATATATTTT | CASSPSIGGAGNTIYF
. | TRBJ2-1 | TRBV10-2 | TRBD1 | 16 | TGCGCCAGCAGTGATGTCAGACAGGGGTGGTACAATGAGCAGTTCTTC | CASSDVRQGWYNEQFF
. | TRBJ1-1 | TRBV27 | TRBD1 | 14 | TGTGCCAGGCCACCCCCGGACAGGGACACTGAAGCTTTCTTT | CARPPPDRDTEAFF
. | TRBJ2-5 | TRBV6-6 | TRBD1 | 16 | TGTGCCAGCAGTTACTCAGGGACAGGGTACCAAGAGACCCAGTACTTC | CASSYSGTGYQETQYF
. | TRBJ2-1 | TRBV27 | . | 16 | TGTGCCAGCAGGCCCTGGGGGGGCTTCCCCTACAATGAGCAGTTCTTC | CASRPWGGFPYNEQFF
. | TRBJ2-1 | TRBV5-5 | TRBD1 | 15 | TGTGCCAGCAGCCTGCTGGGAGACAGGGGCAATGAGCAGTTCTTC | CASSLLGDRGNEQFF
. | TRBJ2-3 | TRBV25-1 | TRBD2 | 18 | TGTGCCAGCAGAGGTGGGGCGGGAGGGCACATCCAACAAGATACGCAGTATTTT | CASRGGAGGHIQQDTQYF
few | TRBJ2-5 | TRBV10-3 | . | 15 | TGTGCCATCAGTGAGAGGTCGCGGGAAGTAGAGACCCAGTACTTC | CAISERSREVETQYF